The present T cell receptor (beta chain) was sequenced within a study of molecular identifiers for immune sequencing clone quantification. Study overall: Replicate experiments took RNA from about 20,000 or 100,000 naive CD8 cells, divided it five ways and sequenced four. General study points: Jurkat TCR RNA spiked in from one cell could reportedly be detected among approximately 1 million naive cells.

Germline V lookup: CDR1 MDHEN, CDR2 SYDVKM. This CDR3 has 13 amino acids. Trimming took 4 bases from V and 5 from J, leaving 11 bases between them. One entry per CDR3 protein, called by TCRdb with MiXCR from the PCR reads. The top ten clones hold approximately 0.9% of a sample with 550,000 to 750,000 distinct CDR3 sequences, 15% to 20% of them seen once. This clonotype appeared many times. Its antigen remains unknown. The chain combines TRBV28 with TRBJ1-1, with a weak D call TRBD1 (6 bases). Sequenced material: naive CD8+ T cells from blood, with Jurkat cell RNA spiked in. The subset: FACS-sorted CD8+CD4-CCR7+CD45RA+ naive T cells. This receptor was obtained from a human donor in good health. Some libraries in this study had Jurkat cell RNA spiked in. The CDR3 DNA reads as TGTGCCAGCAGTTCAGGGGAGAAGACTGAAGCTTTCTTT. Its translation is CASSSGEKTEAFF.